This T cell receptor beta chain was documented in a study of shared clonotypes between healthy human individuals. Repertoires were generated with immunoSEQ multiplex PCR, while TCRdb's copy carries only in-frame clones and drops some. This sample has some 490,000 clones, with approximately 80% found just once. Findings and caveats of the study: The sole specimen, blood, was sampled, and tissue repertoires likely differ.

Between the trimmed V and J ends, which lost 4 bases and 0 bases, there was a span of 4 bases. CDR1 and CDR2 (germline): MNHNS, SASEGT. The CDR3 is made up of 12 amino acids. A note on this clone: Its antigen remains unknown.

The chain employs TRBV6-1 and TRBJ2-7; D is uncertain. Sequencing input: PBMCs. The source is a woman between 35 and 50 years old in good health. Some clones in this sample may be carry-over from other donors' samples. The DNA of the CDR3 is TGTGCCAGCAGTGCCCTCTCCTACGAGCAGTACTTC. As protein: CASSALSYEQYF.